The 26 T cell receptor beta chains presented below share a single source sample, sequenced in a study of blood T cell repertoires in COVID-19. Sequencing was performed with immunoSEQ multiplex PCR; in TCRdb, only in-frame clones are kept and a portion is missing. The sample consists of about 190,000 clones, less than 80% of them appearing once. The specimen was peripheral blood. Receptors originate from a man aged 50-59 years who had recovered from COVID-19.

The J gene is TRBJ2-5, the V gene TRBV7-2; D perhaps matches TRBD2 (6 bases). The CDR3 has 11 amino acids. The germline V gene encodes CDR1 SGHTA and CDR2 FQGNSA. V lost 4 bases, J lost 7 bases, and 7 bases lay in between. CDR3 region: CASSSGGTQYF. In nucleotides, the CDR3 is TGTGCCAGCAGCTCCGGGGGGACCCAGTACTTC.

This clone was counted at least ten times. The J gene is TRBJ2-5, the V gene TRBV5-4; TRBD1 aligns across 9 bases. The CDR3 is 15 residues long. CDR1 is SGHNT and CDR2 is YYREEE in the germline V gene (reference sequence). Unmatched junction bases numbered 7, after V lost 4 bases and J lost 3 bases. CDR3: CASSRDRAGEETQYF. In nucleotides, the CDR3 is TGTGCCAGCAGCCGGGACAGGGCCGGTGAAGAGACCCAGTACTTC.

This sequence joins TRBV6-5 and TRBJ2-3; weak D call: TRBD2 (5 bases). CDR1 is MNHEY and CDR2 is SVGAGI in the germline V gene. Trimming left V 7 bases short and J 3 bases short, with 17 bases between. This CDR3 is built from 15 residues. The CDR3 nucleotides are TGTGCCAGCAAACCCAGGTCTAGCAGTACAGATACGCAGTATTTT. Amino acid sequence: CASKPRSSSTDTQYF.

This chain joins TRBV2 and TRBJ1-4, with 7 bases identical to TRBD1. This CDR3 is built from 15 residues. The J segment lost 5 bases and the V segment lost 6 bases, leaving 9 bases of the junction unmatched. Looked up from germline, CDR1 is SNHLY and CDR2 is FYNNEI. Written as DNA, the CDR3 is TGTGCCAGCAGACCCGACAGGGCTCTAAATGAAAAACTGTTTTTT. Its protein is CASRPDRALNEKLFF.

V gene TRBV14 combines with J gene TRBJ1-1; no reliable D call. CDR3 length equals 17 residues. V was shortened by 4 bases and J by 0 bases, with 18 bases between the two germline ends. Germline lookup yields CDR1 SGHDN and CDR2 FVKESK. The CDR3 sequence: CASSRFLPGNMNTEAFF. The CDR3 nucleotides are TGTGCCAGCAGCCGTTTTTTACCGGGAAACATGAACACTGAAGCTTTCTTT.

This chain connects TRBV19 to TRBJ2-1, with D maybe TRBD2 (6 bases). Per the germline V gene, CDR1 is LNHDA and CDR2 is SQIVND (reference sequence). Trimming pared 4 bases from V and 7 bases from J, leaving 17 bases between. This CDR3 is built from 15 residues. The CDR3 nucleotides read TGTGCCAGTAGTAGGATGGCGGGAACTAATAATGAGCAGTTCTTC. Protein product: CASSRMAGTNNEQFF.

The chain recombines TRBV13 with TRBJ1-6, with D possibly being TRBD1 (5 bases). This CDR3 region has 17 residues. The V and J ends lost 5 bases and 9 bases respectively, with 23 bases between them. Per the germline V gene, CDR1 is PRHDT and CDR2 is FYEKMQ (reference sequence). The CDR3 loop is CASSTGPGLRAGSPLHF. The CDR3 DNA is TGTGCCAGCAGCACCGGACCGGGACTCAGGGCCGGTTCACCCCTCCACTTT.

This clone has a handful of counts. This chain links TRBV6-5 with TRBJ1-2; a possible D gene is TRBD1 (5 bases). Trimming left V 4 bases short and J 6 bases short, with 12 bases between. This CDR3 is 13 amino acids long. Per germline, CDR1 MNHEY and CDR2 SVGAGI. As DNA, the CDR3 is TGTGCCAGCAGTTTATCAGGGTACGATGGCTACACCTTC. Protein sequence: CASSLSGYDGYTF.

This clone was seen a handful of times. The genes are TRBV4-2 and TRBJ1-5, with TRBD1 matching 8 bases. The germline V gene encodes CDR1 LGHNA and CDR2 YNFKEQ. The CDR3 covers 18 residues. Trimming at V came to 1 base and at J to 6 bases, leaving 14 bases not matched to a gene. The DNA for the CDR3 is TGTGCCAGCAGCCAAGCGGGACTTATTGGGACAGGTTCTCAGCCCCAGCATTTT. Its translation: CASSQAGLIGTGSQPQHF.

CDR3 sequence (DNA): TGTGCCAGCAGCTCACAGACAGGGGGCAACACTGAAGCTTTCTTT. Residues: CASSSQTGGNTEAFF. This chain links TRBV5-4 with TRBJ1-1; TRBD1 matches at 10 bases. The CDR3 covers 15 residues. Germline V gene data show CDR1 as SGHNT and CDR2 as YYREEE (reference sequence). V lost 3 bases to trimming and J lost 2 bases; unmatched junction nucleotides: 4.

The V gene is TRBV7-9, the J gene TRBJ1-6; D call uncertain. Germline V gene lookup returns CDR1 SEHNR and CDR2 FQNEAQ (reference sequence). Between the trimmed V and J ends, which lost 7 bases and 5 bases, there was a span of 9 bases. The length of the CDR3 is 13 residues. The CDR3 sequence: CASMGLNNSPLHF. The CDR3 DNA reads TGTGCCAGCATGGGCCTAAATAATTCACCCCTCCACTTT. Full variable domain (outside the CDR3, taken from reference TRBV7-9 and TRBJ1-6): DTGVSQNPRHKITKRGQNVTFRCDPISEHNRLYWYRQTLGQGPEFLTYFQNEAQLEKSRLLSDRFSAERPKGSFSTLEIQRTEQGDSAMYLCASMGLNNSPLHFGNGTRLTVT.

The chain links TRBV28 to TRBJ1-5, with D maybe TRBD1 (6 bases). Trimming removed 6 bases from V and 3 bases from J, with 15 bases in between. Germline V CDR1 and CDR2: MDHEN, SYDVKM. The CDR3 is 15 residues long. The CDR3 loop reads CASRGTGSHNQPQHF. Written as DNA, the CDR3 is TGTGCCAGCAGGGGAACAGGGTCTCACAATCAGCCCCAGCATTTT. The full variable domain, with the rest looked up from reference TRBV28 and TRBJ1-5, is DVKVTQSSRYLVKRTGEKVFLECVQDMDHENMFWYRQDPGLGLRLIYFSYDVKMKEKGDIPEGYSVSREKKERFSLILESASTNQTSMYLCASRGTGSHNQPQHFGDGTRLSIL.

The chain is built from TRBV7-2 and TRBJ2-3, with 9 nucleotides matching TRBD2. Germline V CDR1 and CDR2: SGHTA, FQGNSA. V was pared by 1 base and J by 2 bases, with 10 bases of the junction left unmatched. This CDR3 is 18 amino acids long. The CDR3 here is CASSLGLSGRWLTDTQYF. CDR3 nucleotide sequence: TGTGCCAGCAGCTTAGGGTTGAGCGGGAGGTGGCTCACAGATACGCAGTATTTT.

The rearrangement joins TRBV27 to TRBJ2-4, with 10 bases fitting TRBD2. The ends lost 3 bases at V and 16 bases at J; junction bases unmatched: 15. This CDR3 contains 15 residues. Germline V CDR1 and CDR2: MNHEY, SMNVEV (reference sequence). The CDR3 DNA sequence: TGTGCCAGCAGTTTTAGCGGGAGGCCAAAAACATTCACCTACTTC. This translates into CASSFSGRPKTFTYF.

The CDR3 is CASSPRTGSSGANVLTF. The CDR3, as DNA: TGTGCCAGCAGTCCACGGACGGGGAGCTCTGGGGCCAACGTCCTGACTTTC. V gene TRBV27 combines with J gene TRBJ2-6, with a possible D match to TRBD2 (5 bases). This CDR3 has 17 residues. CDR1 is MNHEY, CDR2 SMNVEV, per germline (reference sequence). Trimming stripped 5 bases from V and 0 bases from J, with 14 bases between.

This clone has only a few counts. The rearrangement joins TRBV11-3 to TRBJ2-2; TRBD2 might be the D (5 bases). The ends were cut back, 5 bases at V and 6 bases at J, with 13 bases in the middle. This CDR3 contains 14 residues. Looked up from germline, CDR1 is SGHNT and CDR2 is YENEEA. CDR3 region: CASSRGFDAGELFF. The CDR3 DNA reads TGTGCCAGCAGCCGGGGATTTGATGCCGGGGAGCTGTTTTTT.

This sequence joins TRBV2 and TRBJ2-2, with 10 bases that match TRBD2. The CDR3 runs to 14 residues. CDR1 and CDR2 from the germline V gene are SNHLY and FYNNEI. Losses at the gene ends were 5 bases for V and 5 bases for J; bases not matched to a gene: 2. The CDR3 DNA follows: TGTGCCAGCAGTATAGCGGGAGGTACCGGGGAGCTGTTTTTT. This sequence encodes CASSIAGGTGELFF. Variable domain in full (rest from reference TRBV2 and TRBJ2-2): EPEVTQTPSHQVTQMGQEVILRCVPISNHLYFYWYRQILGQKVEFLVSFYNNEISEKSEIFDDQFSVERPDGSNFTLKIRSTKLEDSAMYFCASSIAGGTGELFFGEGSRLTVL.

The chain carries TRBV7-3 and TRBJ2-5; TRBD2 agrees at 11 bases. Germline V CDR1 and CDR2: SGHTA, FQGTGA. Trimming cost V 5 bases and J 4 bases; bases outside gene matches: 9. CDR3 length: 16 amino acids. The CDR3 region is CASSPTLAGAGETQYF. The CDR3 DNA sequence: TGTGCCAGCAGCCCGACACTAGCGGGAGCAGGAGAGACCCAGTACTTC.

The chain is built from TRBV6-5 and TRBJ1-5, with 9 bases aligning to TRBD1. Trimming removed 7 bases from V and 6 bases from J; junction bases left unmatched: 7. Germline V lookup: CDR1 MNHEY, CDR2 SVGAGI. The CDR3 is 14 residues long. In DNA form, the CDR3 reads TGTGCCAGCACCCCGCGACAGGGGGGTCAGCCCCAGCATTTT. It encodes CASTPRQGGQPQHF.

The J gene is TRBJ2-1, the V gene TRBV30, with TRBD2 as a possible D gene (5 bases). From germline, CDR1 is GTSNPN and CDR2 SVGIG (reference sequence). The germline V and J ends were trimmed by 1 base and 10 bases, with 5 bases remaining between them. The CDR3 has 10 amino acids. The CDR3 here is CAWSEREQFF. The CDR3 DNA is TGTGCCTGGAGTGAGCGGGAGCAGTTCTTC.

V usage is TRBV7-2 and J usage is TRBJ1-5; the D is unclear. This CDR3 is built from 12 residues. V lost 5 bases and J lost 3, with 5 bases in between. CDR1 and CDR2 (germline): SGHTA, FQGNSA. The CDR3 DNA sequence: TGTGCCAGCAGCCGGGACAATCAGCCCCAGCATTTT. This encodes CASSRDNQPQHF.

By frequency in the sample, this clone is medium-sized. Other DNA sequences in this sample translate to the same CDR3. The chain combines TRBV3-1 (or the pseudogene TRBV3-2) with TRBJ2-7; a weak D match, TRBD2 (6 bases). Trimming removed 4 bases from V and 4 bases from J, with 8 bases in between. Per the germline V gene, CDR1 is LGHDT and CDR2 is YNNKEL (reference sequence). The CDR3 covers 12 residues. The CDR3 nucleotides read TGTGCCAGCAGCCCGCGGGGTTACGAGCAGTACTTC. This gives the protein CASSPRGYEQYF.

This clone has only a few counts. The genes are TRBV5-4 and TRBJ2-6; 10 nucleotides align to TRBD1. Germline V gene lookup returns CDR1 SGHNT and CDR2 YYREEE (reference sequence). The length of the CDR3 is 18 residues. V was pared by 4 bases and J by 0 bases, with 7 bases of the junction left unmatched. The CDR3 is CASSAGQGPSSGANVLTF. The DNA for the CDR3 is TGTGCCAGCAGCGCGGGACAGGGGCCGAGCTCTGGGGCCAACGTCCTGACTTTC.

The chain couples TRBV7-8 to TRBJ2-3; the D is unclear. This CDR3 has 12 amino acids. CDR1 SGHVS and CDR2 FQNEAQ come from the germline V gene. The V gene lost 5 bases and the J gene lost 11 bases, with 14 bases spanning the gap. CDR3 coding DNA: TGTGCCAGCAGCCCCCTAGTCGTGGGGCAGTATTTT. Its translation is CASSPLVVGQYF.

This clone appeared a few times. This chain links TRBV4-2 with TRBJ2-7; no clear D gene. CDR3 length: 13 amino acids. Germline loops: CDR1 LGHNA, CDR2 YNFKEQ. The V end was cut by 1 base, the J end by 3 bases, with 7 bases between. CDR3 coding DNA: TGTGCCAGCAGCCAAGGAAGTAGCTACGAGCAGTACTTC. Its protein is CASSQGSSYEQYF.

The chain couples TRBV19 to TRBJ2-7; D possibly corresponds to TRBD1 (6 bases). The CDR3 contains 15 residues. CDR1 and CDR2 (germline): LNHDA, SQIVND (reference sequence). With 6 bases removed from V and 3 bases from J, the gap between germline ends came to 18 bases. CDR3 in amino acids: CASRKKQGDHYEQYF. In DNA form, the CDR3 reads TGTGCCAGTAGGAAAAAACAGGGAGACCACTACGAGCAGTACTTC. Using reference TRBV19 and TRBJ2-7 for the parts outside the CDR3, the full variable domain is DGGITQSPKYLFRKEGQNVTLSCEQNLNHDAMYWYRQDPGQGLRLIYYSQIVNDFQKGDIAEGYSVSREKKESFPLTVTSAQKNPTAFYLCASRKKQGDHYEQYFGPGTRLTVT.